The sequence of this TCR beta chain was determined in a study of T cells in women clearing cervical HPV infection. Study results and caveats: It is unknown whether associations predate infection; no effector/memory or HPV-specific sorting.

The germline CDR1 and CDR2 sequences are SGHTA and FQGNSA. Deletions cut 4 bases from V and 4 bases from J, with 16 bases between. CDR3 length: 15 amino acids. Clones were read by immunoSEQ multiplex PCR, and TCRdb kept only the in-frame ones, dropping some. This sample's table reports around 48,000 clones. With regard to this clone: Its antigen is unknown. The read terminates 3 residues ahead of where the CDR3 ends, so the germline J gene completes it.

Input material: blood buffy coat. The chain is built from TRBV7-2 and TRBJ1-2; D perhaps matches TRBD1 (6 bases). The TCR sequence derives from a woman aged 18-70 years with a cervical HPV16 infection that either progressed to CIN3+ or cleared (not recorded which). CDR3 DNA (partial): TGTGCCAGCAGCTCCCGGGACATTATTCCCTATGGC. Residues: CASSSRDIIPYG. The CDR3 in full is CASSSRDIIPYGYTF.